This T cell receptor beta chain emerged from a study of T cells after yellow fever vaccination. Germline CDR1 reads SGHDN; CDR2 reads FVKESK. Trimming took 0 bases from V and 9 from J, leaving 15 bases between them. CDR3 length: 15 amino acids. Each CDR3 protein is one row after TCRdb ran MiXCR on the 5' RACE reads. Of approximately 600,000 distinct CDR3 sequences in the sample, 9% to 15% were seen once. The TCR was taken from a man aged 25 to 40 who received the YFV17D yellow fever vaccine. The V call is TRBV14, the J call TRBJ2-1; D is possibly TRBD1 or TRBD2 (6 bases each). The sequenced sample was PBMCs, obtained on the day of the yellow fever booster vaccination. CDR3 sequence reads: CASSQEVSEGGEQFF. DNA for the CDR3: TGTGCCAGCAGCCAAGAAGTTTCCGAGGGGGGTGAGCAGTTCTTC.